The 23 T cell receptor beta chains below all came from one sample that was sequenced in a study of cytomegalovirus exposure and HLA in healthy donors. The PCR ran on 60 Vbeta and 13 Jbeta primers. Here immunoSEQ multiplex PCR was the method, and the copy in TCRdb shows in-frame clones only, minus some. The sample yields roughly 130,000 clones, about two thirds seen once. Sample: PBMCs. Every receptor here comes from a woman aged 55 to 70 in good health and CMV-seropositive.

This clone was picked up a small number of times. The chain joins TRBV19 to TRBJ2-5; TRBD1 agrees at 10 bases. J lost 5 bases, V lost 9 bases, and 12 bases had no gene match. This CDR3 region has 15 residues. Per the germline V gene, CDR1 is LNHDA and CDR2 is SQIVND (reference sequence). In DNA, the CDR3 is TGTGCCAGCGCACCGGGACAGGGGTTCCGGGAGACCCAGTACTTC. Its protein is CASAPGQGFRETQYF. Full variable domain (missing parts from reference TRBV19 and TRBJ2-5): DGGITQSPKYLFRKEGQNVTLSCEQNLNHDAMYWYRQDPGQGLRLIYYSQIVNDFQKGDIAEGYSVSREKKESFPLTVTSAQKNPTAFYLCASAPGQGFRETQYFGPGTRLLVL.

Regarding this clone: Other DNA sequences in the sample encode the same CDR3. The chain has TRBV27 and TRBJ1-2; D is unclear. V was cut by 6 bases and J by 5 bases, with 13 bases left in between. CDR3 length: 13 residues. Germline CDR1 reads MNHEY; CDR2 reads SMNVEV (reference sequence). CDR3 residues: CASSRTPEYGYTF. The CDR3 nucleotides read TGTGCCAGCAGCCGAACCCCAGAATATGGCTACACCTTC.

This rearrangement joins TRBV7-3 to TRBJ2-3; D gene uncertain. This CDR3 is built from 12 residues. The V gene's germline CDR1 is SGHTA and CDR2 FQGTGA. V was clipped by 4 bases and J by 2 bases, with 4 bases between them. The DNA of the CDR3 is TGTGCCAGCAGCTACTCCACAGATACGCAGTATTTT. Protein sequence: CASSYSTDTQYF.

This clone was seen more than once but under ten times. The chain carries TRBV4-1 and TRBJ2-5, with D hard to call. The CDR3 length is 15 residues. Germline V lookup: CDR1 MGHRA, CDR2 YSYEKL. The V end was cut by 1 base, the J end by 2 bases, with 11 bases between. CDR3 sequence: CASSQGMAEQETQYF. The CDR3, as DNA: TGCGCCAGCAGCCAAGGTATGGCGGAACAAGAGACCCAGTACTTC.

The J gene is TRBJ1-2, the V gene TRBV6-5; D is unresolved. V lost 8 bases to trimming and J lost 5 bases, with 9 bases between them. There are 11 residues in the CDR3. Germline assignment: CDR1 MNHEY and CDR2 SVGAGI. The CDR3 spells CASGREYGYTF. CDR3 bases: TGTGCCAGCGGGCGTGAGTATGGCTACACCTTC.

The CDR3 DNA is TGTGCCAGTACAAGAGATTCTTATCAGCCCCAGCATTTT. Residues: CASTRDSYQPQHF. The chain carries TRBV19 and TRBJ1-5; the D is unclear. The germline V and J ends were trimmed by 7 bases and 5 bases, with 12 bases remaining between them. Germline values: CDR1 LNHDA, CDR2 SQIVND (reference sequence). The CDR3 has 13 residues.

The gene calls are TRBV18 and TRBJ2-5, with a weak D call TRBD2 (6 bases). The CDR3 contains 12 residues. V lost 6 bases and J lost 7, with 12 bases in between. Germline CDR1 reads KGHSH; CDR2 reads LQKENI. The CDR3 sequence is CASSGLGGTQYF. CDR3 nucleotide sequence: TGTGCCAGCTCCGGACTGGGGGGGACCCAGTACTTC.

This clone is a singleton in its sample. Sequence at one end of the junction differs from germline and may be a read error. The V gene is TRBV7-9, the J gene TRBJ2-1; tentative D call: TRBD1 (5 bases). The CDR3 totals 15 residues. The germline V gene has CDR1 SEHNR and CDR2 FQNEAQ (reference sequence). CDR3 sequence reads: CASTLGASSYNEQFF. CDR3 sequence (DNA): TGTGCCAGCACCTTAGGGGCCTCCTCCTACAATGAGCAGTTCTTC.

The chain uses TRBV7-9 and TRBJ2-5, with TRBD2 matching over 9 bases. The germline V gene has CDR1 SEHNR and CDR2 FQNEAQ (reference sequence). The J segment lost 5 bases and the V segment lost 5 bases, leaving 12 bases of the junction unmatched. The CDR3 sequence is 16 residues long. CDR3 region: CASSPRLAVMEETQYF. Here the CDR3 DNA reads TGTGCCAGCAGCCCCCGACTAGCGGTTATGGAGGAGACCCAGTACTTC.

The rearrangement joins TRBV2 to TRBJ1-1; TRBD1 aligns across 8 bases. Unmatched junction bases numbered 8, after V lost 4 bases and J lost 1 base. Germline-derived CDR1 and CDR2 are SNHLY and FYNNEI. The CDR3 loop spans 16 amino acids. CDR3 amino acids: CASSGVQGAKNTEAFF. In nucleotides, the CDR3 is TGTGCCAGCAGTGGGGTTCAGGGGGCGAAGAACACTGAAGCTTTCTTT.

The CDR3 coding sequence is TGTGCCAGCAGCTTCGCCAGGGGCTTCGATCAAGAGACCCAGTACTTC. Encoded protein: CASSFARGFDQETQYF. The J gene is TRBJ2-5, the V gene TRBV5-5, with D perhaps matching TRBD1 (6 bases). Germline values: CDR1 SGHKS, CDR2 YYEKEE (reference sequence). The CDR3 extends over 16 amino acids. Trimming stripped 2 bases from V and 2 bases from J, with 16 bases between. The complete variable domain, with remaining parts taken from reference TRBV5-5 and TRBJ2-5, reads DAGVTQSPTHLIKTRGQQVTLRCSPISGHKSVSWYQQVLGQGPQFIFQYYEKEERGRGNFPDRFSARQFPNYSSELNVNALLLGDSALYLCASSFARGFDQETQYFGPGTRLLVL.

V is TRBV4-1 and J is TRBJ2-5; 7 nucleotides line up with TRBD1. The germline gives CDR1 MGHRA, CDR2 YSYEKL. The ends lost 0 bases at V and 2 bases at J; junction bases unmatched: 3. CDR3 length: 15 residues. This chain's CDR3 is CASSQDPGQQETQYF. The CDR3 region has the DNA TGCGCCAGCAGCCAAGATCCGGGACAGCAAGAGACCCAGTACTTC.

Concerning this clone: The junction departs from the called germline gene at one end, perhaps through a read error. The chain couples TRBV5-4 to TRBJ2-3; TRBD2 matches at 11 bases. Germline assignment: CDR1 SGHNT and CDR2 YYREEE (reference sequence). The CDR3 covers 14 residues. The CDR3 protein is CASSFGTSGGYIPF. CDR3 in DNA: TGTGCCAGCAGCTTTGGGACTAGCGGAGGCTATATCCCCTTT.

The chain has TRBV19 and TRBJ1-5; 9 nucleotides align to TRBD1. The CDR3 totals 16 residues. With V trimmed by 6 bases and J by 4 bases, 10 bases remained unmatched. Germline loops: CDR1 LNHDA, CDR2 SQIVND (reference sequence). The CDR3 spells CASSAYQGQGNQPQHF. In DNA form, the CDR3 reads TGTGCCAGTAGCGCTTATCAAGGACAGGGGAATCAGCCCCAGCATTTT.

The chain couples TRBV7-6 to TRBJ2-1; 10 bases fit TRBD1. The junction had 9 bases not matched to a gene; V was cut back by 4 bases and J by 3 bases. Per germline, CDR1 SGHVS and CDR2 FNYEAQ. The CDR3 length is 17 residues. CDR3 bases: TGTGCCAGCAGCTCCTCCTCGACAGGGGGCGTCTACAATGAGCAGTTCTTC. Translating it yields CASSSSSTGGVYNEQFF.

V and J are TRBV11-2 and TRBJ1-1, with D possibly TRBD1 on 6 matching bases. V shed 3 bases and J shed 5 bases, with 16 bases lying between them. Germline V lookup: CDR1 SGHAT, CDR2 FQNNGV. The CDR3 runs 15 residues. The CDR3 DNA reads TGTGCCAGCAGCTTTCCAAAACAGGGCACGACTGAAGCTTTCTTT. Translated: CASSFPKQGTTEAFF. The full variable domain, with the rest looked up from reference TRBV11-2 and TRBJ1-1, is EAGVAQSPRYKIIEKRQSVAFWCNPISGHATLYWYQQILGQGPKLLIQFQNNGVVDDSQLPKDRFSAERLKGVDSTLKIQPAKLEDSAVYLCASSFPKQGTTEAFFGQGTRLTVV.

There are a few counts of this clone. J is TRBJ1-1 and V is TRBV19; D not resolved. Trimming cost V 7 bases and J 3 bases, with 15 bases left between them. The CDR3 has 14 residues. Looked up from germline, CDR1 is LNHDA and CDR2 is SQIVND (reference sequence). In DNA form, the CDR3 reads TGTGCCAGTACCAGGCAAACGTTAGACACTGAAGCTTTCTTT. Amino acid sequence: CASTRQTLDTEAFF.

V and J are TRBV7-9 and TRBJ2-3; the D gene is possibly TRBD1 (6 bases). CDR3 size: 17 residues. Between the trimmed V and J ends, which lost 7 bases and 0 bases, there was a span of 20 bases. Germline CDR1 reads SEHNR; CDR2 reads FQNEAQ (reference sequence). This CDR3 reads CASTNEARDISTDTQYF. CDR3 nucleotide sequence: TGTGCCAGCACCAACGAGGCGAGGGACATTAGCACAGATACGCAGTATTTT.

V usage is TRBV5-6 and J usage is TRBJ1-1; D uncertain. Looked up from germline, CDR1 is SGHDT and CDR2 is YYEEEE. The CDR3 is made up of 12 amino acids. Trimming took 7 bases from V and 4 from J, leaving 11 bases between them. The CDR3 DNA sequence: TGTGCCAGCTCCTCGTGGAGCACTGAAGCTTTCTTT. Protein: CASSSWSTEAFF. The full variable domain, completed using reference TRBV5-6 and TRBJ1-1, is DAGVTQSPTHLIKTRGQQVTLRCSPKSGHDTVSWYQQALGQGPQFIFQYYEEEERQRGNFPDRFSGHQFPNYSSELNVNALLLGDSALYLCASSSWSTEAFFGQGTRLTVV.

The chain uses TRBV5-1 and TRBJ1-2; the match to TRBD1 covers 11 bases. This CDR3 contains 17 residues. From germline, CDR1 is SGHRS and CDR2 YFSETQ. The ends lost 3 bases at V and 8 bases at J; junction bases unmatched: 15. CDR3 bases: TGCGCCAGCAGCTCGGGACAGGGGGGGGGTTCCGGTAGCGGCTACACCTTC. As protein: CASSSGQGGGSGSGYTF. The full variable domain, its missing parts supplied by reference TRBV5-1 and TRBJ1-2, is KAGVTQTPRYLIKTRGQQVTLSCSPISGHRSVSWYQQTPGQGLQFLFEYFSETQRNKGNFPGRFSGRQFSNSRSEMNVSTLELGDSALYLCASSSGQGGGSGSGYTFGSGTRLTVV.

The chain couples TRBV5-1 to TRBJ2-3; 7 nucleotides match TRBD1. CDR3 length: 15 residues. Germline V gene data show CDR1 as SGHRS and CDR2 as YFSETQ. Unmatched junction bases numbered 11, after V lost 5 bases and J lost 5 bases. This CDR3 reads CASSEYRGFGDTQYF. As DNA, the CDR3 is TGCGCCAGCAGTGAGTACAGGGGCTTCGGAGATACGCAGTATTTT.

The chain links TRBV5-1 to TRBJ2-5; the match to TRBD2 covers 7 bases. The CDR3 has 14 amino acids. Germline V gene lookup returns CDR1 SGHRS and CDR2 YFSETQ. V lost 4 bases and J lost 5; bases outside the gene matches: 8. This chain's CDR3 is CASSTGPGGETQYF. CDR3 DNA sequence: TGCGCCAGCAGCACTGGGCCCGGGGGGGAGACCCAGTACTTC.

The rearrangement links TRBV27 to TRBJ2-7; D possibly corresponds to TRBD2 (5 bases). Germline values: CDR1 MNHEY, CDR2 SMNVEV (reference sequence). CDR3 size: 13 residues. Trimming shortened V by 0 bases and J by 6 bases, and 9 bases separated the two germline ends. The DNA of the CDR3 is TGTGCCAGCAGTTTATCGGAAGGAGGCGAGCAGTACTTC. Residues: CASSLSEGGEQYF.